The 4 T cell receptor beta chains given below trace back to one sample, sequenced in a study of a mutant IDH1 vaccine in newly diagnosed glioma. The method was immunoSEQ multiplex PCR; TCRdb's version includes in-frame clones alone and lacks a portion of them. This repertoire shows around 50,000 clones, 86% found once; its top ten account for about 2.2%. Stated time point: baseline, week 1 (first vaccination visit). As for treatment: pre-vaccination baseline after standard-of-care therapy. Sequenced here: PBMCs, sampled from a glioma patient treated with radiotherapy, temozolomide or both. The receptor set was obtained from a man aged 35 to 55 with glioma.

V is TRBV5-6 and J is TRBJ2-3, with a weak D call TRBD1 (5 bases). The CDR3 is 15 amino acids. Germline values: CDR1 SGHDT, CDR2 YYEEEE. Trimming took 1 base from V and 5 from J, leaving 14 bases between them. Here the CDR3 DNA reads TGTGCCAGCAGCTTGAGGGCAGGGTTTGTAGATACGCAGTATTTT. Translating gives CASSLRAGFVDTQYF.

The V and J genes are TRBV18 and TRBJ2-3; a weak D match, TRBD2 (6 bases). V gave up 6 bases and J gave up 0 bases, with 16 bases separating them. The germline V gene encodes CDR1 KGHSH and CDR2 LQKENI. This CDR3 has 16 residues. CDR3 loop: CASSHSGRQSTDTQYF. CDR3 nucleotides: TGTGCCAGCTCTCACTCCGGGAGACAGAGCACAGATACGCAGTATTTT.

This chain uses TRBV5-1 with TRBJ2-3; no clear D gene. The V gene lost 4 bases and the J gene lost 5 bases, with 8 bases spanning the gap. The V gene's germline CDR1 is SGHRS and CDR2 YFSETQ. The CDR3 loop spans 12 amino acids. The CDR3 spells CASSIKGDTQYF. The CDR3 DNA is TGCGCCAGCAGCATCAAGGGAGATACGCAGTATTTT.

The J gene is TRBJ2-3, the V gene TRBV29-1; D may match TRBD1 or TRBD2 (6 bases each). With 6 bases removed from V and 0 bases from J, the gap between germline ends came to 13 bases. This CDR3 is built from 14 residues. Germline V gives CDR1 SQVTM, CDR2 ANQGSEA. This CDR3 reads CSVGRGTSTDTQYF. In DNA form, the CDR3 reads TGCAGCGTCGGAAGGGGGACTAGCACAGATACGCAGTATTTT.